This T cell receptor beta chain was captured by sequencing in a study of cytomegalovirus exposure and HLA in healthy donors. These donors were members of the roughly 120-subject validation cohort, a group separate from the approximately 670-subject first cohort. General study results and limits: The authors enumerated under 200 TCR beta chains as linked to cytomegalovirus. TCR clusters originating in the first cohort tended to co-occur in the approximately 120 validation repertoires, according to a later analysis.

Some clones are missing from TCRdb's copy, which holds only in-frame ones; the method was immunoSEQ multiplex PCR. The sample holds 150,000 to 200,000 clones, 85% to 90% seen once. This CDR3 has 16 residues. The V gene end was trimmed by 0 bases and the J gene end by 1 base; junction bases not matched to a gene: 3. Germline loops: CDR1 SGHRS, CDR2 YFSETQ. As for this clone: Antigen unknown.

The sequence derives from a man aged 18 to 30 in good health and CMV-seronegative. The sequenced sample consisted of PBMCs. The chain is built from TRBV5-1 and TRBJ2-5; 10 bases agree with TRBD1. The CDR3 region has the DNA TGCGCCAGCAGCTTGGCTCGGACAGGGGGCCAAGAGACCCAGTACTTC. Encoded protein: CASSLARTGGQETQYF.